This paragraph reports one TCR beta chain. Produced via immunoSEQ multiplex PCR; TCRdb's table is partial and in-frame only. The profile shows roughly 230,000 clones, more than 75% of them singletons. This entry comes from a study of blood T cell repertoires in COVID-19. Participants reported their clinical history, and cohort assignment relied on those reports. In the 2 weeks before study entry, exposed participants met a COVID-19 case, which was PCR-confirmed or clinician-diagnosed. The CDR3 covers 14 residues. The germline V gene encodes CDR1 LGHNA and CDR2 YSLEER. Trimming removed 4 bases from V and 2 bases from J; junction bases left unmatched: 4.

The sequence derives from a woman in her 50s who had been exposed to COVID-19. The sequenced sample consisted of PBMCs or T cells enriched from blood (not recorded which). The chain uses TRBV4-3 and TRBJ2-7, with 8 bases lining up with TRBD1. The CDR3 region has the DNA TGCGCCAGCAGCCCCCGGACAGGGCCCTACGAGCAGTACTTC. Its translation is CASSPRTGPYEQYF.